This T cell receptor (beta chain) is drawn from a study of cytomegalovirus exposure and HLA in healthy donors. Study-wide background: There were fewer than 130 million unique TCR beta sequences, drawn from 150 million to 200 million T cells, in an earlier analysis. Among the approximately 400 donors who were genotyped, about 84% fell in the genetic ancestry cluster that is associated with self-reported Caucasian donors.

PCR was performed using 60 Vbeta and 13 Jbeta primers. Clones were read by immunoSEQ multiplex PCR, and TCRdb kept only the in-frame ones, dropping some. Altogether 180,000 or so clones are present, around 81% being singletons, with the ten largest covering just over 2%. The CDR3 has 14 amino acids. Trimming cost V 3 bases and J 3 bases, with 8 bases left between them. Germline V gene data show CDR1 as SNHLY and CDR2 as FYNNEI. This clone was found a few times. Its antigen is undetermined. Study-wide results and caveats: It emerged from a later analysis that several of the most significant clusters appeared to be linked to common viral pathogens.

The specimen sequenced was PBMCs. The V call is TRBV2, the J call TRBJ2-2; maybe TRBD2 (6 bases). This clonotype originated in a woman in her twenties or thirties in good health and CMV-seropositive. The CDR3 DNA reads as TGTGCCAGCAGTGAGACTAGTCACACCGGGGAGCTGTTTTTT. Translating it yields CASSETSHTGELFF.